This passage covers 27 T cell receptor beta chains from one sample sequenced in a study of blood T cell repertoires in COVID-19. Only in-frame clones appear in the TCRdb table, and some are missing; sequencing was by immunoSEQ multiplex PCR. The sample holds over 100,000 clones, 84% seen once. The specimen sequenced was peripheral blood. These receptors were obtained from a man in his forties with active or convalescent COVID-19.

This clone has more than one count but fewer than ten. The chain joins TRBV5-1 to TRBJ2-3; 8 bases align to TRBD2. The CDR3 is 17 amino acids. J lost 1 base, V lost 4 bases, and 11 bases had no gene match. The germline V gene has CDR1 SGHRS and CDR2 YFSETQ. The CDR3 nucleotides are TGCGCCAGCAGCCCGATTTTAGTCGGGGGGGGCACAGATACGCAGTATTTT. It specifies CASSPILVGGGTDTQYF.

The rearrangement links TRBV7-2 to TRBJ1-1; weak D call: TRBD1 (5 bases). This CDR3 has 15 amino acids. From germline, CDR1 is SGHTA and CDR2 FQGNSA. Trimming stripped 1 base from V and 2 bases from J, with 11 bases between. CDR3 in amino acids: CASSLVETVNTEAFF. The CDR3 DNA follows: TGTGCCAGCAGCTTAGTGGAGACAGTTAACACTGAAGCTTTCTTT.

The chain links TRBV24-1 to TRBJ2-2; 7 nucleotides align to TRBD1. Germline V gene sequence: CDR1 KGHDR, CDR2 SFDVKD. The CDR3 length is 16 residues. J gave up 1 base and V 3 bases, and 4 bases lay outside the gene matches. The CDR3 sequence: CATSDARQGNTGELFF. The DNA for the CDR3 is TGTGCCACCAGTGATGCGCGACAGGGGAACACCGGGGAGCTGTTTTTT.

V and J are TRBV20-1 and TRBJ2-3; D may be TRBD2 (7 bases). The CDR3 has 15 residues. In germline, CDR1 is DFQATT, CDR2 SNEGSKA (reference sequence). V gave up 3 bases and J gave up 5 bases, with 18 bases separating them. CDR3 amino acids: CSASKKAGAGDTQYF. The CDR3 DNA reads TGCAGTGCTAGTAAAAAGGCGGGGGCGGGAGATACGCAGTATTTT.

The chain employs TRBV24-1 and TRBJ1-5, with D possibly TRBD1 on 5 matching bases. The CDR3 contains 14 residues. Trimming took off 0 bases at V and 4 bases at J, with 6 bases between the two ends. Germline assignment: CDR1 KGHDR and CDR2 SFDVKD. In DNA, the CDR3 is TGTGCCACCAGTGATTTGGACAGAAATCAGCCCCAGCATTTT. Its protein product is CATSDLDRNQPQHF.

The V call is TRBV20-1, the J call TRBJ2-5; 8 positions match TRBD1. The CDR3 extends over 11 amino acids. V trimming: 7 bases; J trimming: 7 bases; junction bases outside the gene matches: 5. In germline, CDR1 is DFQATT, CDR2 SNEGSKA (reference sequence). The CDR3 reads CSVDRGLTQYF. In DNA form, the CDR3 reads TGCAGTGTTGACAGGGGTTTGACCCAGTACTTC.

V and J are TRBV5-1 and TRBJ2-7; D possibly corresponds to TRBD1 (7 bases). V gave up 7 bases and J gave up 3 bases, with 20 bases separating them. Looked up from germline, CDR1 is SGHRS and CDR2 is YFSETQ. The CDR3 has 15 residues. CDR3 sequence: CASLRGEGGIYEQYF. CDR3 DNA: TGCGCCAGCCTCCGCGGGGAAGGGGGCATCTACGAGCAGTACTTC. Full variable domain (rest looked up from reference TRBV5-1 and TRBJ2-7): KAGVTQTPRYLIKTRGQQVTLSCSPISGHRSVSWYQQTPGQGLQFLFEYFSETQRNKGNFPGRFSGRQFSNSRSEMNVSTLELGDSALYLCASLRGEGGIYEQYFGPGTRLTVT.

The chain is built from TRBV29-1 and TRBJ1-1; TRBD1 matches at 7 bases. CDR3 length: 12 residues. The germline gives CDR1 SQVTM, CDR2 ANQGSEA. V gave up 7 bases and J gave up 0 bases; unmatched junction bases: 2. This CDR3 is CSGGQMNTEAFF. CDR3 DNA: TGCAGCGGGGGACAGATGAACACTGAAGCTTTCTTT.

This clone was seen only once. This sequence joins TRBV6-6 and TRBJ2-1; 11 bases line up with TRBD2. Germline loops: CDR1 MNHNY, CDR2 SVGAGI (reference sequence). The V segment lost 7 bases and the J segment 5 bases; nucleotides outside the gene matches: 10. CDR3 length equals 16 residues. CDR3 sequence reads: CASKAGQGLADNEQFF. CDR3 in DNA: TGTGCCAGCAAGGCTGGTCAGGGACTAGCGGACAATGAGCAGTTCTTC.

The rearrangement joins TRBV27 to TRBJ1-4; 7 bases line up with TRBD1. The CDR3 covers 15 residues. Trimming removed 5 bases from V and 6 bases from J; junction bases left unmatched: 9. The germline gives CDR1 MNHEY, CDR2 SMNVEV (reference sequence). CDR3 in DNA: TGTGCCAGCAGTACACGACAGGGTACGGATGAAAAACTGTTTTTT. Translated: CASSTRQGTDEKLFF.

The CDR3 spells CASSLEDTSYGYTF. The CDR3, as DNA: TGTGCCAGCAGCTTGGAGGACACCAGCTATGGCTACACCTTC. V gene TRBV5-6 combines with J gene TRBJ1-2, with a tentative D call TRBD1 (5 bases). The CDR3 has 14 residues. Trimming stripped 0 bases from V and 4 bases from J, with 10 bases between. Germline V gene data show CDR1 as SGHDT and CDR2 as YYEEEE. Combining the CDR3 with reference TRBV5-6 and TRBJ1-2 gives the whole variable domain DAGVTQSPTHLIKTRGQQVTLRCSPKSGHDTVSWYQQALGQGPQFIFQYYEEEERQRGNFPDRFSGHQFPNYSSELNVNALLLGDSALYLCASSLEDTSYGYTFGSGTRLTVV.

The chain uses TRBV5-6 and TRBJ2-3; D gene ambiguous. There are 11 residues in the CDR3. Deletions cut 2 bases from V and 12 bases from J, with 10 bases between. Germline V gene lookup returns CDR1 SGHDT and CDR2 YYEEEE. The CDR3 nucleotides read TGTGCCAGCAGCTTTGGCAACCTCCAGTATTTT. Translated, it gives CASSFGNLQYF.

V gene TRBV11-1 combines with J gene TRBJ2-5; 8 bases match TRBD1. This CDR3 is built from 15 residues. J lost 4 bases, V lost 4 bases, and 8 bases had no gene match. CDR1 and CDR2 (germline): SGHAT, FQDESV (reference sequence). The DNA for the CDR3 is TGTGCCAGCAGCTCAGGGGGCTCGGGTCCAGAGACCCAGTACTTC. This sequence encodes CASSSGGSGPETQYF.

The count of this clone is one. CDR3 loop: CASSPSIFYNEQFF. In nucleotides, the CDR3 is TGTGCCAGCAGTCCCTCTATTTTCTACAATGAGCAGTTCTTC. This chain joins TRBV2 and TRBJ2-1; D remains ambiguous. The CDR3 is 14 residues long. The V end was cut by 5 bases, the J end by 3 bases, with 11 bases between. Germline V CDR1 and CDR2: SNHLY, FYNNEI. The full variable domain, its missing parts supplied by reference TRBV2 and TRBJ2-1, is EPEVTQTPSHQVTQMGQEVILRCVPISNHLYFYWYRQILGQKVEFLVSFYNNEISEKSEIFDDQFSVERPDGSNFTLKIRSTKLEDSAMYFCASSPSIFYNEQFFGPGTRLTVL.

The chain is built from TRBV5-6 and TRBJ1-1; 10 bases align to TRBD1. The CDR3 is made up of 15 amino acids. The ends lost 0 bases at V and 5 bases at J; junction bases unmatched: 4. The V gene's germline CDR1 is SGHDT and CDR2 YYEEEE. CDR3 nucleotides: TGTGCCAGCAGCTTGGGGGACAGGGGTTGGACTGAAGCTTTCTTT. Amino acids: CASSLGDRGWTEAFF.

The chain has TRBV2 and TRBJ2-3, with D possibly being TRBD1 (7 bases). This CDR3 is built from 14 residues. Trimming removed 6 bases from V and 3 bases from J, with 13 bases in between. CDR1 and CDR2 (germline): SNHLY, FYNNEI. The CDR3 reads CASSNRGGTDTQYF. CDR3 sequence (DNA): TGTGCCAGCAGCAACAGGGGAGGAACAGATACGCAGTATTTT.

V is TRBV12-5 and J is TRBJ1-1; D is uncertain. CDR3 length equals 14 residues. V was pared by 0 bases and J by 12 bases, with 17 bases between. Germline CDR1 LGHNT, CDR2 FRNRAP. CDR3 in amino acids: CASGLVMGAPKTFF. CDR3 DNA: TGTGCTAGTGGTTTGGTAATGGGAGCCCCTAAAACTTTCTTT.

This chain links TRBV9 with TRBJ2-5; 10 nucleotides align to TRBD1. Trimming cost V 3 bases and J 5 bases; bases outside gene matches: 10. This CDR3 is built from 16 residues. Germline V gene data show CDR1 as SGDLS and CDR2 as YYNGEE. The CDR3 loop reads CASSGPTGGGLETQYF. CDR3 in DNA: TGTGCCAGCAGCGGGCCGACAGGGGGCGGGTTGGAGACCCAGTACTTC.

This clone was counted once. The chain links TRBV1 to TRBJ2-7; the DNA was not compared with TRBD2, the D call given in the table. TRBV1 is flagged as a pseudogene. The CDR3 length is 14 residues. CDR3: CTTGFSNLTYEQYF. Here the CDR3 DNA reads TGCACCACCGGGTTCTCCAACCTAACCTACGAGCAGTACTTC.

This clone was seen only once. The CDR3 protein is CASRLGRLENLAVDTQYF. CDR3 nucleotides: TGTGCCAGCCGACTGGGCAGGTTGGAAAATTTAGCGGTGGATACGCAGTATTTT. The rearrangement joins TRBV2 to TRBJ2-3, with D possibly TRBD2 on 6 matching bases. In germline, CDR1 is SNHLY, CDR2 FYNNEI. Trimming shortened V by 8 bases and J by 6 bases, and 30 bases separated the two germline ends. CDR3 size: 18 residues. Drawing the rest from reference TRBV2 and TRBJ2-3, the complete variable domain is EPEVTQTPSHQVTQMGQEVILRCVPISNHLYFYWYRQILGQKVEFLVSFYNNEISEKSEIFDDQFSVERPDGSNFTLKIRSTKLEDSAMYFCASRLGRLENLAVDTQYFGPGTRLTVL.

CDR3 loop: CASSPPSGSNQPQHF. CDR3 sequence (DNA): TGTGCCAGCTCACCACCGTCGGGTAGCAATCAGCCCCAGCATTTT. This chain links TRBV18 with TRBJ1-5; D uncertain. Deletions cut 0 bases from V and 0 bases from J, with 6 bases between. The CDR3 covers 15 residues. The germline CDR1 and CDR2 sequences are KGHSH and LQKENI.

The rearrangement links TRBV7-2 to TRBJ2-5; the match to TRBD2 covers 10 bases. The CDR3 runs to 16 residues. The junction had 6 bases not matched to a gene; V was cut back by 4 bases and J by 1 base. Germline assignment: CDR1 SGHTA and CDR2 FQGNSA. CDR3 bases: TGTGCCAGCAGCTGGCGGACTAGCGGCCTCCAAGAGACCCAGTACTTC. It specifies CASSWRTSGLQETQYF.

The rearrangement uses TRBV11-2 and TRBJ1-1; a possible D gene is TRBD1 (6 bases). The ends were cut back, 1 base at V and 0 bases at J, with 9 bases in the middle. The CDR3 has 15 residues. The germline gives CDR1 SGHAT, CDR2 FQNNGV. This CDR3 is CASSLGRTVNTEAFF. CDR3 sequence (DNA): TGTGCCAGCAGCTTAGGAAGGACAGTGAACACTGAAGCTTTCTTT.

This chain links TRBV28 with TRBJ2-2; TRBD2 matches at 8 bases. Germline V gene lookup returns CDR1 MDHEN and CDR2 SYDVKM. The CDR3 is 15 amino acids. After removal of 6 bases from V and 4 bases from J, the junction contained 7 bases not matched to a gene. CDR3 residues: CASRPGLGATGELFF. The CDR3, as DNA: TGTGCCAGCAGACCGGGACTAGGGGCCACCGGGGAGCTGTTTTTT. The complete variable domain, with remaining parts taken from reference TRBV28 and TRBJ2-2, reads DVKVTQSSRYLVKRTGEKVFLECVQDMDHENMFWYRQDPGLGLRLIYFSYDVKMKEKGDIPEGYSVSREKKERFSLILESASTNQTSMYLCASRPGLGATGELFFGEGSRLTVL.

Written as DNA, the CDR3 is TGTGCCAGTTTTAAACGAAAAGGGGGCCGGGTGAACACTGAAGCTTTCTTT. The encoded protein is CASFKRKGGRVNTEAFF. J is TRBJ1-1 and V is TRBV19; 7 bases are shared with TRBD1. CDR3 size: 17 residues. Germline assignment: CDR1 LNHDA and CDR2 SQIVND (reference sequence). V shed 8 bases and J 0 bases; nucleotides not matched to a gene: 15.

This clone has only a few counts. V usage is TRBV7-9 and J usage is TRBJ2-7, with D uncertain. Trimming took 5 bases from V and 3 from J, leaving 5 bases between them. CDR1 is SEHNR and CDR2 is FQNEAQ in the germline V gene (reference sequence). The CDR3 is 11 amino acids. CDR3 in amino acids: CASSAFYEQYF. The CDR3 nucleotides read TGTGCCAGCAGCGCGTTCTACGAGCAGTACTTC.

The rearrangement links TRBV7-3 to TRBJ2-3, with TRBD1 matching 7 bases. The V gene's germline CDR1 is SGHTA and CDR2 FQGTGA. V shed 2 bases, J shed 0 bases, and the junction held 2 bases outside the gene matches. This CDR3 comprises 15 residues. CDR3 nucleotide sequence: TGTGCCAGCAGCTTAGGGACAGCTAGCACAGATACGCAGTATTTT. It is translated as CASSLGTASTDTQYF.